The clone carrying this TCR beta chain was detected only a few times. Method: immunoSEQ multiplex PCR; TCRdb's copy keeps in-frame clones and lacks some. In the table there are over 150,000 clones, 85% to 90% of which are singletons. This sample was included in a study of blood T cell repertoires in COVID-19. Study background: Samples of COVID-19 (acute and convalescent) were obtained from the United States, Italy and Spain.

This CDR3 spans 13 amino acids. Between the trimmed V and J ends, which lost 1 base and 1 base, there was a span of 4 bases. Looked up from germline, CDR1 is MGHRA and CDR2 is YSYEKL. Sequencing was done on a sample of peripheral blood. This clonotype originated in an older woman with COVID-19, enrolled during active disease. This sequence joins TRBV4-1 and TRBJ1-1; D gene ambiguous. CDR3 sequence: CASSQVWNTEAFF. The CDR3 nucleotides are TGCGCCAGCAGCCAAGTATGGAACACTGAAGCTTTCTTT.